This entry describes one TCR beta chain. The target antigen is unknown. This sample was included in a study of beta chain features in type 1 diabetes. General study findings and limits: Shorter templates may be favored by PCR, equally so in patients and controls. In type 1 diabetes patients, VDJ junctions had fewer insertions; deletions at these junctions were more frequent. In every one of the four CD4+ subsets, TCRB CDR3s were moderately but significantly shorter in Type 1 diabetes patients.

The CDR3 runs 13 residues. V gave up 0 bases and J gave up 7 bases, with 7 bases separating them. Germline V gene sequence: CDR1 KGHSY, CDR2 FQNENV. The collection from each donor was one heparinised blood draw averaging approximately 110 mL. Expressed TCRB transcripts were sequenced after all isolated RNA was converted to cDNA. The repertoire was sequenced with immunoSEQ multiplex PCR; TCRdb's copy has only in-frame clones and lacks some. This table has about 210,000 clones, roughly a tenth appearing once. The chain is built from TRBV16 and TRBJ2-1; no definite D call. Sequencing used central memory CD4+ T cells from blood. This TCR was recovered from a man younger than 35 in good health. CDR3 region: CASSQSTGNEQFF. The CDR3 DNA is TGTGCCAGCAGCCAATCGACCGGAAATGAGCAGTTCTTC.